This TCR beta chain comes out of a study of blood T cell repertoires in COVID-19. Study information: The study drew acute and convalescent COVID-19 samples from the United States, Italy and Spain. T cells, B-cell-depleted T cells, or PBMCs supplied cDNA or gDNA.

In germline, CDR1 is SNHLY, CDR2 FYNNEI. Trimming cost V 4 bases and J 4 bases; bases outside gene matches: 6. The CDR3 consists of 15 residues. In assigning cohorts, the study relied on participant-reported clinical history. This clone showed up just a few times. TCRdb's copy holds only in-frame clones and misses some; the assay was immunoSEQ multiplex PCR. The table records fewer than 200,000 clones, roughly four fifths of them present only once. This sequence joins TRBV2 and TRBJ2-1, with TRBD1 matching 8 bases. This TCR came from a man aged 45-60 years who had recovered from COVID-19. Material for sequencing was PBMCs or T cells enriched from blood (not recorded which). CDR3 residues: CASSARTGSYNEQFF. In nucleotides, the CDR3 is TGTGCCAGCAGTGCTAGGACAGGGAGTTACAATGAGCAGTTCTTC.